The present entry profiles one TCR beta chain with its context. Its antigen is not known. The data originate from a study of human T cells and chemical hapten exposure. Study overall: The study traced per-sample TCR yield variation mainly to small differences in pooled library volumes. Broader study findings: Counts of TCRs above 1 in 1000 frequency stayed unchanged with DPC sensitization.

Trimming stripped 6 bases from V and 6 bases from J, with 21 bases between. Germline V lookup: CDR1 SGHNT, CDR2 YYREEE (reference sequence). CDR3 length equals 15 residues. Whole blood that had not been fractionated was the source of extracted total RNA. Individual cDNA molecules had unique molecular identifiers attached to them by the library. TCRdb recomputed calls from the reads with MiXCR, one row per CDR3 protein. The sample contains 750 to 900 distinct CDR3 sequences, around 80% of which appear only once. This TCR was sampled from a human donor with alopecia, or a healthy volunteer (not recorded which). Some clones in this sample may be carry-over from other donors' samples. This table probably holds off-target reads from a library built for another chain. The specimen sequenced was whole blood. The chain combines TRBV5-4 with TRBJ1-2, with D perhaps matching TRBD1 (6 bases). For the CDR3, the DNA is TGTGCCAGCACCCTAGGGGGGCAGGGCAAGGATGGCTACACCTTC. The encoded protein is CASTLGGQGKDGYTF.